This TCR beta chain emerged from a study of shared clonotypes between healthy human individuals (dated by TCRdb to 2019 to 2021). Some background on the complete study: The cohort included a few men and a couple of women between 18 and 49 years of age. For each donor, CD4 naive and CD4 memory were each run on three plates, CD8 naive on two plates, and CD8 memory on one plate. The study deeply sequenced blood TCR repertoires of 5 or 6 healthy adults to estimate repertoire size and the extent of clonotype sharing between individuals. To increase sequencing depth and limit assay-specific biases, different laboratories used diverse techniques to prepare libraries and sequence TCR repertoires. Leukapheresis yielded between about 0.94 and 10 billion PBMCs per donor.

Details on this clone: It lacks a known antigen. No base quality values were provided; no much bigger clone lies one nucleotide off.

General study outcomes and caveats: Across a handful of donors, roughly 5.1% of naive CD4, roughly 3.3% of naive CD8, roughly 2.2% of memory CD4, and roughly 0.41% of memory CD8 clonotypes were shared. Because the study included only a small number of donors, the genetic and exposure-history diversity represented was limited. Incomplete sequencing was indicated by rarefaction of sorted-subset datasets, despite the large sequencing depth. Estimated clonotype richness was generally larger for naive than for memory subsets. Compared with non-shared clonotypes, clonotypes shared by all four sorted-subset donors had higher generation probabilities. Sampling was restricted to blood, and TCR repertoires in tissue are likely to differ from TCR repertoires in blood. Pairwise subsampling indicated that sequencing depth was expected to affect the degree of clonotype sharing among donors.

Using the deep immunoSEQ assay, TCR CDR3 regions were amplified from genomic DNA by multiplex PCR. Extracted genomic DNA from each cell subset was distributed evenly across all wells of several immunoSEQ 96-well plates, and each plate was treated as a replicate. For sorted subsets, approximately 190 ng of genomic DNA, equivalent to 30,000 or so T cell genomes, went into each replicate PCR. Purified libraries were measured with a Qubit 3.0 fluorometer, size-checked on a Bioanalyzer 2100, and measured again with the KAPA Library Quantification kit. Every immunoSEQ 96-well plate was sequenced on a dedicated single-read 150-cycle Illumina NextSeq 550 flow cell. As for how the authors treated the data: Because the immunoSEQ output held only junctional sequences and lacked quality scores, the filtering could not match the filtering applied to full-length reads. Sequences were annotated with PyIR, a Python wrapper for IgBLAST v1.9, using IMGT germline references to assign V/J genes and CDR3. Reads were filtered out if the reads had weak V/J assignments (E-value above 1e-6), no CDR3, stop codons, out-of-frame junctions, or ambiguous translated residues. V3J clonotypes were defined as sequences sharing an identical inferred V gene, J gene, and CDR3 amino acid sequence. Percentage overlap between repertoires was computed as shared unique clonotypes divided by the size of the smaller repertoire. Repertoire richness was assessed with RTK rarefaction, the Chao1 estimator, and Recon v2.1 estimates of unobserved clonotypes. OLGA was used to compute generation probabilities for all TCRbeta clonotypes that the gDNA method yielded from a few donors. This immuneACCESS table, as held by TCRdb, lists in-frame sequences with V and J called but not all clones. Of the missing ones, under half trace to an unresolved V gene in checked studies; the others have no known cause. That table is the source of V, J and clone size, and D and trimming were worked out from the DNA. For this sample there are about 380,000 clones; approximately 97% appear just once. The top ten clonotypes cover about 0.32% of the sample.

Healthy HIV-negative adults with no recently reported acute infections or vaccinations were included as donors. Only Caucasian adults living in Nashville, Tennessee, USA were represented among the donors. CD8 memory samples combined magnetically selected CD45RO+ cells with CCR7-negative CD45RA+ effector memory (TemRA) cells. After blood collection by leukapheresis, PBMCs were isolated using Ficoll-Histopaque density gradient centrifugation and then cryopreserved in the vapor phase of liquid nitrogen. Analytical flow cytometry was used to check the purity and quantity of each magnetically sorted T cell population. Genomic DNA was isolated from each sorted fraction and quantified by UV absorbance on a Nanodrop 2000c. The sequence derives from a man in his thirties or forties in good health. The sequencing sample was made of memory CD8+ T cells sorted from blood. This sample's cell subset or site label indicates: CD45RO+ cells pooled with CCR7-negative TemRA cells.

The nucleotide sequence reads as follows: TGCGCCAGCAGCGCAATAGGGGTTAGCTCCTACGAGCAGTACTTC. The encoded protein is CASSAIGVSSYEQYF. The sequence is built from TRBV5-1 and TRBJ2-7, with a tentative D gene TRBD1 over 5 matching bases. Via the germline V gene, CDR1 is SGHRS and CDR2 YFSETQ. The CDR3 numbers 15 residues from cysteine through phenylalanine. Only the CDR3 DNA is retained, 45 bases long and in frame from the first base. The trim is 4 bases for V and 0 bases for J, with a gap of 14 bases between the germline ends.